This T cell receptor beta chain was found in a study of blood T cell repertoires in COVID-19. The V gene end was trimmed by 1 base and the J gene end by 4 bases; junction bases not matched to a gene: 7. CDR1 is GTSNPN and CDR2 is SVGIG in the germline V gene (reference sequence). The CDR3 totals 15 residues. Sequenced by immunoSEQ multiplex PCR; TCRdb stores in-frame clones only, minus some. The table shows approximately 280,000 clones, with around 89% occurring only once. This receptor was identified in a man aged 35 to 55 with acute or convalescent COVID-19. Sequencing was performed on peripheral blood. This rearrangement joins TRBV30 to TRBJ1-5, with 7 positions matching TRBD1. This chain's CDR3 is CAWSAHRGSNQPQHF. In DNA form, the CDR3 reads TGTGCCTGGAGTGCCCACAGGGGCTCTAATCAGCCCCAGCATTTT.